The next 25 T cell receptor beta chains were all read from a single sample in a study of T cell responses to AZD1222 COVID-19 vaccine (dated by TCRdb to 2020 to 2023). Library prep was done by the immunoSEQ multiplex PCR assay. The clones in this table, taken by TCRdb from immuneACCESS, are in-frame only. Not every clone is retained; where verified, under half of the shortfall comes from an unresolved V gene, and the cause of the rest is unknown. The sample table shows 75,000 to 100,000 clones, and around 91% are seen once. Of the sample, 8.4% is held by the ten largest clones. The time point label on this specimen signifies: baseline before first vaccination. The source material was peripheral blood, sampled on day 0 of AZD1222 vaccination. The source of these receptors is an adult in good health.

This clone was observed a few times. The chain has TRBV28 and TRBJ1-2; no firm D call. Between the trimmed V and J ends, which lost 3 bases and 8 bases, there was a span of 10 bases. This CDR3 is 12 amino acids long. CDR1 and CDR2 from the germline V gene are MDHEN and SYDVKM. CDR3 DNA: TGTGCCAGCAGTTTGGGTGTGCGAGGCTACACCTTC. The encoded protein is CASSLGVRGYTF.

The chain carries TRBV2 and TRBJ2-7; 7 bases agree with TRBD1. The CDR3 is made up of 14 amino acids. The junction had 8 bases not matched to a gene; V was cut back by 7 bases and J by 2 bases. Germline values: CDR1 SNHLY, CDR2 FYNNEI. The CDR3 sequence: CASIPGQGAYEQYF. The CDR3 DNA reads TGTGCCAGCATTCCTGGGCAGGGGGCCTACGAGCAGTACTTC. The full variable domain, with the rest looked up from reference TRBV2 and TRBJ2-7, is EPEVTQTPSHQVTQMGQEVILRCVPISNHLYFYWYRQILGQKVEFLVSFYNNEISEKSEIFDDQFSVERPDGSNFTLKIRSTKLEDSAMYFCASIPGQGAYEQYFGPGTRLTVT.

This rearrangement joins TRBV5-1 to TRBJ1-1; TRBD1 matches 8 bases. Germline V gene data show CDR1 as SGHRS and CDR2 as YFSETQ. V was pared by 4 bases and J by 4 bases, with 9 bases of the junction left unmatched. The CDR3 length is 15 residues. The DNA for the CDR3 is TGCGCCAGCAGCCTGCAGACAGGGGCATCCACTGAAGCTTTCTTT. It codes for CASSLQTGASTEAFF. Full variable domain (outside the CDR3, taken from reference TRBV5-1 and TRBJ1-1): KAGVTQTPRYLIKTRGQQVTLSCSPISGHRSVSWYQQTPGQGLQFLFEYFSETQRNKGNFPGRFSGRQFSNSRSEMNVSTLELGDSALYLCASSLQTGASTEAFFGQGTRLTVV.

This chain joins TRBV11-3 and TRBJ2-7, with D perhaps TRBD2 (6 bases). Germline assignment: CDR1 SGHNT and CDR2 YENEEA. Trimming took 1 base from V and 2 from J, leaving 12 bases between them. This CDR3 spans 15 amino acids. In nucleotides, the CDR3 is TGTGCCAGCAGCTTAGTTTTCGGGGGAACCTACGAGCAGTACTTC. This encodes CASSLVFGGTYEQYF.

CDR3 region: CASSLVGSDTQYF. In DNA form, the CDR3 reads TGCGCCAGCAGCTTGGTAGGGTCAGATACGCAGTATTTT. The genes are TRBV5-1 and TRBJ2-3; no clear D gene. Trimming took 0 bases from V and 4 from J, leaving 6 bases between them. Germline V gene sequence: CDR1 SGHRS, CDR2 YFSETQ. The CDR3 runs 13 residues.

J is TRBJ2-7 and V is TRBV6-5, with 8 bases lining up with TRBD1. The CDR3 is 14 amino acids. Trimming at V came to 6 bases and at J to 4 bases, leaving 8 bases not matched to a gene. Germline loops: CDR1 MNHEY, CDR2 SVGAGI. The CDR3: CASRRGQGMYEQYF. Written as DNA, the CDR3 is TGTGCCAGCAGAAGAGGACAGGGAATGTACGAGCAGTACTTC.

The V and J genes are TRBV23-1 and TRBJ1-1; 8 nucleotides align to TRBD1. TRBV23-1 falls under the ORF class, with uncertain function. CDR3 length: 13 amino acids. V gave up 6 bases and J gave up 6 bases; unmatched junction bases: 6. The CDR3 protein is CASRETGGPEAFF. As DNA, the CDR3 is TGCGCCAGCAGAGAAACAGGGGGGCCTGAAGCTTTCTTT.

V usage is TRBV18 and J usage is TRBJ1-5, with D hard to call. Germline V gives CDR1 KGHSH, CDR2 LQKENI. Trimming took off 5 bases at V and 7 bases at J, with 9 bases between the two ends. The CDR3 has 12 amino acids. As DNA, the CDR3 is TGTGCCAGCTCAATGGAGGGCCAGCCCCAGCATTTT. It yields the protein CASSMEGQPQHF.

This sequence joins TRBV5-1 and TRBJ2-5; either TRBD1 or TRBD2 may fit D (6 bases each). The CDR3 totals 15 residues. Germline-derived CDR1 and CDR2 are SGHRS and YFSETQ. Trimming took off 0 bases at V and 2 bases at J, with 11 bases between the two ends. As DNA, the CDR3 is TGCGCCAGCAGCTTGGAACAGGGACTTCAAGAGACCCAGTACTTC. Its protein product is CASSLEQGLQETQYF. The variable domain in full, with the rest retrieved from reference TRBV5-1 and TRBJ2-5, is KAGVTQTPRYLIKTRGQQVTLSCSPISGHRSVSWYQQTPGQGLQFLFEYFSETQRNKGNFPGRFSGRQFSNSRSEMNVSTLELGDSALYLCASSLEQGLQETQYFGPGTRLLVL.

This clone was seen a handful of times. CDR3: CASSESSGGANEQFF. In DNA form, the CDR3 reads TGTGCCAGCAGTGAATCGAGCGGGGGGGCCAATGAGCAGTTCTTC. The V call is TRBV6-4, the J call TRBJ2-1; the match to TRBD2 covers 10 bases. J lost 6 bases, V lost 3 bases, and 5 bases had no gene match. This CDR3 comprises 15 residues. Per the germline V gene, CDR1 is MRHNA and CDR2 is SNTAGT.

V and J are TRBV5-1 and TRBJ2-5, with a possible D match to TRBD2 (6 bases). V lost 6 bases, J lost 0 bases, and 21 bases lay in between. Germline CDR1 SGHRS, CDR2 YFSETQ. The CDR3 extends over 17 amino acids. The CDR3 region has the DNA TGCGCCAGCAACGCCGGGGTCGGCGGGACGTACCAAGAGACCCAGTACTTC. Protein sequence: CASNAGVGGTYQETQYF.

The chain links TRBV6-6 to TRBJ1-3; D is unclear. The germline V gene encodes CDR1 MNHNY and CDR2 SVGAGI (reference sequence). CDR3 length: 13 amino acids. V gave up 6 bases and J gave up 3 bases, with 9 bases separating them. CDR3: CASSPGGGNTIYF. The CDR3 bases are TGTGCCAGCAGCCCCGGAGGTGGAAACACCATATATTTT.

The CDR3 reads CASSVVSGGSNEQFF. For the CDR3, the DNA is TGTGCCAGCAGCGTAGTTAGCGGGGGTTCCAATGAGCAGTTCTTC. This chain connects TRBV9 to TRBJ2-1, with TRBD2 identical over 9 bases. V was pared by 0 bases and J by 6 bases, with 4 bases of the junction left unmatched. Germline CDR1 is SGDLS and CDR2 is YYNGEE. This CDR3 has 15 residues. Full variable domain (rest looked up from reference TRBV9 and TRBJ2-1): DSGVTQTPKHLITATGQRVTLRCSPRSGDLSVYWYQQSLDQGLQFLIQYYNGEERAKGNILERFSAQQFPDLHSELNLSSLELGDSALYFCASSVVSGGSNEQFFGPGTRLTVL.

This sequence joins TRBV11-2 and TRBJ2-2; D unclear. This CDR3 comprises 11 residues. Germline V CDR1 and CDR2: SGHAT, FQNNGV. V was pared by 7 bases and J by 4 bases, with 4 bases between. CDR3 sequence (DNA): TGTGCCAGCACCGCCACCGGGGAGCTGTTTTTT. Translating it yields CASTATGELFF.

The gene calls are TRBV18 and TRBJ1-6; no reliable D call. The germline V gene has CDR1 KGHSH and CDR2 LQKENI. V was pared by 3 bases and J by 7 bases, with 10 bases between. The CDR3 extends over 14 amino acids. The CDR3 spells CASSPATGNSPLHF. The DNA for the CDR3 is TGTGCCAGCTCACCCGCGACTGGAAATTCACCCCTCCACTTT.

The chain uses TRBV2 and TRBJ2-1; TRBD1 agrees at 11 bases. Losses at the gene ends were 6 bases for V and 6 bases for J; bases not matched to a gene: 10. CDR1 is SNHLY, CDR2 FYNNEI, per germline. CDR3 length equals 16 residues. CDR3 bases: TGTGCCAGCAGGACCGGGGGGACAGGGGGTCGCAATGAGCAGTTCTTC. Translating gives CASRTGGTGGRNEQFF.

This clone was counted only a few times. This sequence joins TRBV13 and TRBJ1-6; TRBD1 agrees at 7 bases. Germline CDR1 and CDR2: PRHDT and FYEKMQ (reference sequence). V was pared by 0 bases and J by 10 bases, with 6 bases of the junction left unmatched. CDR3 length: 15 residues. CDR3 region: CASSLGRGLASPLHF. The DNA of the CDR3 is TGTGCCAGCAGCTTAGGAAGGGGGCTCGCCTCACCCCTCCACTTT.

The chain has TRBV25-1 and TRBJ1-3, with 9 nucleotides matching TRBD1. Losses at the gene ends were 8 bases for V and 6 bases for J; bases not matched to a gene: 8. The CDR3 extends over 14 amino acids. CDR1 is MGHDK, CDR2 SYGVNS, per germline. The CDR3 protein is CASSPGQGENTIYF. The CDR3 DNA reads TGTGCCAGCTCCCCGGGACAGGGAGAAAACACCATATATTTT. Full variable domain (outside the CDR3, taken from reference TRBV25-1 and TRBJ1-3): EADIYQTPRYLVIGTGKKITLECSQTMGHDKMYWYQQDPGMELHLIHYSYGVNSTEKGDLSSESTVSRIRTEHFPLTLESARPSHTSQYLCASSPGQGENTIYFGEGSWLTVV.

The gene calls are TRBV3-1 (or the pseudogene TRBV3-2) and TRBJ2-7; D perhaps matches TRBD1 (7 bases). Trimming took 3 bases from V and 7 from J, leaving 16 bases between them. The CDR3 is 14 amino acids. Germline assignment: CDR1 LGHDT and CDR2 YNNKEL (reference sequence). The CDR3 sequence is CASSQTGSSVEQYF. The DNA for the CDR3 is TGTGCCAGCAGCCAGACAGGGTCTAGCGTGGAGCAGTACTTC.

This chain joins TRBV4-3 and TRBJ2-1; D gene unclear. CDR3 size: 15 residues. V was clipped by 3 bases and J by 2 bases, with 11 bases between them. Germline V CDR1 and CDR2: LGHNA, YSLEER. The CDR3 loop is CASSQASTTYNEQFF. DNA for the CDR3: TGCGCCAGCAGCCAGGCATCGACAACCTACAATGAGCAGTTCTTC.

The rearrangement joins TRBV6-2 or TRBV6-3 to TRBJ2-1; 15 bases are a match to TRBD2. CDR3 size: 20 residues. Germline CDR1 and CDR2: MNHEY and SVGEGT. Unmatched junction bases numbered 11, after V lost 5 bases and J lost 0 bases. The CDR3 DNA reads TGTGCCAGCAGTCCCGGGACTAGCGGGGGGCCCACTAGCTCCTACAATGAGCAGTTCTTC. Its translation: CASSPGTSGGPTSSYNEQFF.

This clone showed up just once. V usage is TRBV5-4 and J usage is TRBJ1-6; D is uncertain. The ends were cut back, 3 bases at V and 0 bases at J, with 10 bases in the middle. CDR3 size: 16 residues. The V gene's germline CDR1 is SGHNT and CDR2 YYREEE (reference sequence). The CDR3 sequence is CASSSGISSYNSPLHF. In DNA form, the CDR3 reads TGTGCCAGCAGCTCCGGGATTAGCTCCTATAATTCACCCCTCCACTTT. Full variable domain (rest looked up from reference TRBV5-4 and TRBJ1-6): ETGVTQSPTHLIKTRGQQVTLRCSSQSGHNTVSWYQQALGQGPQFIFQYYREEENGRGNFPPRFSGLQFPNYSSELNVNALELDDSALYLCASSSGISSYNSPLHFGNGTRLTVT.

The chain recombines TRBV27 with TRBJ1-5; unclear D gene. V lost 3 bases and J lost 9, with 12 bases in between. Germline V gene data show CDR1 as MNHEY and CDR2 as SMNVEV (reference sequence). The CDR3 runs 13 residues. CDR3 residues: CASSFVTYGPQHF. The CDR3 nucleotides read TGTGCCAGCAGTTTCGTCACCTACGGGCCCCAGCATTTT.

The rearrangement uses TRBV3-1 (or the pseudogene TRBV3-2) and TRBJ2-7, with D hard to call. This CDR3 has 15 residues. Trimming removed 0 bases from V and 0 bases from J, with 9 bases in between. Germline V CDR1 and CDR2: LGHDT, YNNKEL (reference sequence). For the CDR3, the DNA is TGTGCCAGCAGCCAAGACAGGACCTACTCCTACGAGCAGTACTTC. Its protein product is CASSQDRTYSYEQYF.

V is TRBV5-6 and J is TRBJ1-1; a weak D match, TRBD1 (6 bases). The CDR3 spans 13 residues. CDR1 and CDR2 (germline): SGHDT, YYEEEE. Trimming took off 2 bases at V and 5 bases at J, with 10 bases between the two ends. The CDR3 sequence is CASSFDRPTEAFF. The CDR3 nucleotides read TGTGCCAGCAGCTTCGACAGGCCGACTGAAGCTTTCTTT.